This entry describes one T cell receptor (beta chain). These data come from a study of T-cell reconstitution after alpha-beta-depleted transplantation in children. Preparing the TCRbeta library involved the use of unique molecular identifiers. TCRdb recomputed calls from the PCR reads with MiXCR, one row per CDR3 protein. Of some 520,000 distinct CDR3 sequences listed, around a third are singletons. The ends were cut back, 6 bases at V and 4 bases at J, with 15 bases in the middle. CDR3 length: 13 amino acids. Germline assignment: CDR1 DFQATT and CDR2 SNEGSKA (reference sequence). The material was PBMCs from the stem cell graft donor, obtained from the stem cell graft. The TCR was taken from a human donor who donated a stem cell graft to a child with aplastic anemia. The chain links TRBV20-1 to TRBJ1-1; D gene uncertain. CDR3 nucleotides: TGCAGTGCGCTTATAGCCCTCGGCACTGAAGCTTTCTTT. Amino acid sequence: CSALIALGTEAFF.